This T cell receptor beta chain appears in the sequencing data of a study of cytomegalovirus exposure and HLA in healthy donors. Study-level information: The 90 to 150 validation repertoires used the same platform as the roughly 620 first-cohort repertoires, a later analysis reported.

V trimming: 0 bases; J trimming: 0 bases; junction bases outside the gene matches: 2. From germline, CDR1 is LNHDA and CDR2 SQIVND (reference sequence). This CDR3 contains 17 residues. Sequencing used immunoSEQ multiplex PCR; TCRdb keeps in-frame clones, though not all of them. The profile shows 150,000 to 200,000 clones, more than 75% of them singletons. Study-wide findings and caveats: Some TCR beta chains (more than 150 of them) were listed as cytomegalovirus-associated. The tendency of first-cohort TCR clusters to co-occur in the roughly 130 validation repertoires emerged from a later analysis.

The validation cohort, a group of under 150 subjects, included the donors and was separate from the roughly 670-subject first cohort. Remarks on this clone: The antigen is unknown.

V usage is TRBV19 and J usage is TRBJ2-1; TRBD1 aligns across 10 bases. Source material: PBMCs. The receptor was isolated from a woman aged 18-29 years in good health and CMV-seronegative. The CDR3 DNA reads TGTGCCAGTAGTATAGAGAGACAGGGGGCCTCCTACAATGAGCAGTTCTTC. Its protein product is CASSIERQGASYNEQFF.